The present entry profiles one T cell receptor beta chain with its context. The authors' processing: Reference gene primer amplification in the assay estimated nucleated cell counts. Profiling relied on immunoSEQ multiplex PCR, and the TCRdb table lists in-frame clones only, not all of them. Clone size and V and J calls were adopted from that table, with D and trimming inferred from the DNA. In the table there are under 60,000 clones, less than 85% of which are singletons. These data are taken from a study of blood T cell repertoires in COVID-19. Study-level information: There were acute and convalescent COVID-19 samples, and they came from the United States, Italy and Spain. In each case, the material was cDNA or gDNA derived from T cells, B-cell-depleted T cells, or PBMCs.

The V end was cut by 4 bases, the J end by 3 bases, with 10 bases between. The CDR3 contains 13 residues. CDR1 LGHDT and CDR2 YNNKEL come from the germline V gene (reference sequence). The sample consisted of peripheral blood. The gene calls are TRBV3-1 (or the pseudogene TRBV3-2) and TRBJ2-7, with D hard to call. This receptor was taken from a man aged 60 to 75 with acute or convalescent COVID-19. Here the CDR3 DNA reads TGTGCCAGCAGCCTGGGCCACGGCTACGAGCAGTACTTC. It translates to CASSLGHGYEQYF.